The 4 T cell receptor beta chains below come from one sample, sequenced in a study of regulatory T cells in long-lasting Graves disease listed by TCRdb under 2021. This specimen's time point label, per the study, means: newly diagnosed GD, antithyroid drugs for less than 3 months. For both TCR sequencing and RNA sequencing, RNA was extracted from PBMCs using TRIzol. Library preparation was by multiplex PCR. Data came from an Illumina HiSeq 4000. To build TCR beta libraries, CDR3 regions were amplified by Arm-PCR using iRepertoire HTBI primers. TCRdb trimmed public reads at Q25 via fastp, called clones via MiXCR and kept in-frame beta chains. A single entry per CDR3 protein holds the most common genes and DNA from its merged rows. Here the sample has a few hundred thousand distinct CDR3 sequences; 14% occur a single time. Approximately 15% of the sample is in the top ten clones. These records were also assigned to another study, of T cells in Graves' hyperthyroidism and ophthalmopathy.

The sample here was peripheral blood mononuclear cells (PBMCs), taken at new diagnosis, from a patient treated with antithyroid drugs. These TCRs come from a woman between 50 and 59 years old with Graves disease. Donor details come from another sample of the same person, matched by shared clones.

The sample holds many counts of this clonotype. The V gene is TRBV12-3 or TRBV12-4, the J gene TRBJ2-7; D remains unclear. The CDR3 is made up of 10 amino acids. Trimming stripped 7 bases from V and 3 bases from J, with 4 bases between. CDR3 protein: CASKLYEQYF. The CDR3 nucleotides are TGTGCCAGCAAACTCTACGAGCAGTACTTC.

Ten or more counts support this clonotype. This rearrangement joins TRBV5-5 to TRBJ1-5, with 11 bases fitting TRBD1. This CDR3 has 15 residues. V trimming: 4 bases; J trimming: 6 bases; junction bases outside the gene matches: 6. Germline assignment: CDR1 SGHKS and CDR2 YYEKEE (reference sequence). DNA for the CDR3: TGTGCCAGCAGCCCGGGACAGGGGGAACGTCAGCCCCAGCATTTT. This translates into CASSPGQGERQPQHF.

This clonotype appeared many times. The chain combines TRBV7-8 with TRBJ2-1; 7 bases line up with TRBD1. Unmatched junction bases numbered 9, after V lost 7 bases and J lost 0 bases. The CDR3 runs 16 residues. Germline lookup yields CDR1 SGHVS and CDR2 FQNEAQ. The DNA of the CDR3 is TGTGCCAGCAAAGGACAGGCCGGAAACTCCTACAATGAGCAGTTCTTC. Translation: CASKGQAGNSYNEQFF.

This clonotype was seen many times. The chain has TRBV28 and TRBJ2-7; 7 bases map to TRBD1. The trim removed 4 bases at V and 3 bases at J, leaving 9 bases unmatched. Per germline, CDR1 MDHEN and CDR2 SYDVKM. The length of the CDR3 is 15 residues. The CDR3 region is CASSSYSGQNYEQYF. In DNA, the CDR3 is TGTGCCAGCAGTTCCTACTCGGGACAGAACTACGAGCAGTACTTC.